These 20 T cell receptor beta chains originate from one sample sequenced in a study of blood T cell repertoires in COVID-19. TCRdb's copy holds only in-frame clones and misses some; the assay was immunoSEQ multiplex PCR. The sample carries hundreds of thousands of clones, roughly 90% recorded once. Input material: peripheral blood. These receptors originate from a man aged 18-30 years with active or convalescent COVID-19.

The chain carries TRBV15 and TRBJ2-1; no clear D gene. This CDR3 comprises 16 residues. Trimming shortened V by 0 bases and J by 0 bases, and 9 bases separated the two germline ends. CDR1 and CDR2 from the germline V gene are LNHNV and YYDKDF (reference sequence). CDR3 DNA: TGTGCCACCAGCAGAGATGCTATAAGCTCCTACAATGAGCAGTTCTTC. This sequence encodes CATSRDAISSYNEQFF.

CDR3 loop: CASSPTSNNEQFF. CDR3 sequence (DNA): TGTGCCAGCTCACCAACTAGCAACAATGAGCAGTTCTTC. The J gene is TRBJ2-1, the V gene TRBV18, with D perhaps matching TRBD2 (6 bases). CDR1 and CDR2 (germline): KGHSH, LQKENI. The CDR3 covers 13 residues. Trimming took 2 bases from V and 5 from J, leaving 7 bases between them.

The chain combines TRBV29-1 with TRBJ2-3; D perhaps matches TRBD2 (5 bases). V lost 1 base and J 6 bases, leaving 11 bases between the germline ends. This CDR3 is built from 13 residues. The germline V gene has CDR1 SQVTM and CDR2 ANQGSEA. The CDR3 protein is CSVEVLAGDTQYF. DNA of the CDR3: TGCAGCGTTGAAGTGCTAGCTGGGGATACGCAGTATTTT.

The chain is built from TRBV7-6 and TRBJ1-5, with D uncertain. CDR3 size: 13 residues. Germline V gene sequence: CDR1 SGHVS, CDR2 FNYEAQ. V was clipped by 3 bases and J by 5 bases, with 8 bases between them. The CDR3 sequence is CASSLAPDQPQHF. Written as DNA, the CDR3 is TGTGCCAGCAGCTTGGCACCAGATCAGCCCCAGCATTTT.

The chain has TRBV18 and TRBJ2-3; possible D gene TRBD2, 5 bases. The CDR3 has 15 residues. The V end was cut by 4 bases, the J end by 2 bases, with 13 bases between. The germline CDR1 and CDR2 sequences are KGHSH and LQKENI. CDR3 nucleotide sequence: TGTGCCAGCTCACGAGGAGCGGACCCCACAGATACGCAGTATTTT. As protein: CASSRGADPTDTQYF.

J is TRBJ1-2 and V is TRBV7-8; 10 positions match TRBD1. Germline V gene sequence: CDR1 SGHVS, CDR2 FQNEAQ. With 2 bases clipped from V and 8 bases from J, the junction kept 5 bases outside the gene matches. The CDR3 totals 14 residues. The CDR3 DNA sequence: TGTGCCAGCAGCTTACCCGGACAGGGGGAGGGCTACACCTTC. This codes for CASSLPGQGEGYTF. Looking up the rest from reference TRBV7-8 and TRBJ1-2 gives the full variable domain: GAGVSQSPRYKVAKRGQDVALRCDPISGHVSLFWYQQALGQGPEFLTYFQNEAQLDKSGLPSDRFFAERPEGSVSTLKIQRTQQEDSAVYLCASSLPGQGEGYTFGSGTRLTVV.

This clone turned up a few times. The chain employs TRBV6-5 and TRBJ2-1; tentatively, D is TRBD2 (5 bases). Germline CDR1 MNHEY, CDR2 SVGAGI. This CDR3 has 14 residues. V dropped 7 bases and J dropped 4 bases, with 14 bases sitting between them. The CDR3 spells CASIAEVGYNEQFF. The CDR3, as DNA: TGTGCCAGCATCGCGGAGGTTGGTTACAATGAGCAGTTCTTC.

The rearrangement links TRBV29-1 to TRBJ2-2; a possible D gene is TRBD2 (5 bases). Germline values: CDR1 SQVTM, CDR2 ANQGSEA. The CDR3 has 13 residues. V shed 4 bases and J shed 4 bases, with 10 bases lying between them. CDR3 bases: TGCAGCGTTGTATCCGGGGTCACCGGGGAGCTGTTTTTT. The encoded protein is CSVVSGVTGELFF.

This clone was observed once. The chain joins TRBV25-1 to TRBJ2-7; possibly TRBD1 for D (5 bases). V was cut by 2 bases and J by 4 bases, with 21 bases left in between. CDR1 is MGHDK and CDR2 is SYGVNS in the germline V gene. The CDR3 extends over 17 amino acids. CDR3 sequence: CASSEGYRQGLGYEQYF. CDR3 DNA: TGTGCCAGCAGTGAAGGTTATAGGCAGGGTCTAGGGTACGAGCAGTACTTC.

This chain links TRBV5-1 with TRBJ2-3, with a possible D match to TRBD2 (5 bases). Trimming shortened V by 4 bases and J by 6 bases, and 12 bases separated the two germline ends. This CDR3 is built from 13 residues. Germline CDR1 is SGHRS and CDR2 is YFSETQ. The CDR3 reads CASSRDPQDTQYF. Written as DNA, the CDR3 is TGCGCCAGCAGCCGGGATCCCCAGGATACGCAGTATTTT.

The chain employs TRBV6-5 and TRBJ1-6; 8 nucleotides match TRBD1. This CDR3 is 12 amino acids long. Trimming removed 6 bases from V and 10 bases from J; junction bases left unmatched: 2. CDR1 is MNHEY and CDR2 is SVGAGI in the germline V gene. CDR3 bases: TGTGCCAGCAGGGACAGGGTCTCACCCCTCCACTTT. Amino acid sequence: CASRDRVSPLHF.

This chain connects TRBV27 to TRBJ2-4; 9 nucleotides agree with TRBD1. Germline CDR1 reads MNHEY; CDR2 reads SMNVEV (reference sequence). Losses at the gene ends were 6 bases for V and 6 bases for J; bases not matched to a gene: 9. This CDR3 has 15 amino acids. CDR3: CASSPGTGWGNIQYF. The CDR3 nucleotides read TGTGCCAGCAGCCCCGGGACAGGGTGGGGAAACATTCAGTACTTC.

This rearrangement joins TRBV5-1 to TRBJ2-7, with D unresolved. Germline CDR1 and CDR2: SGHRS and YFSETQ. V gave up 0 bases and J gave up 3 bases, with 10 bases separating them. This CDR3 spans 14 amino acids. The CDR3 DNA reads TGCGCCAGCAGCTTGGCTAGTACGAGCTACGAGCAGTACTTC. Amino acid sequence: CASSLASTSYEQYF.

The chain recombines TRBV4-1 with TRBJ2-1, with D possibly TRBD1 on 6 matching bases. The V gene lost 0 bases and the J gene lost 7 bases, with 16 bases spanning the gap. Germline loops: CDR1 MGHRA, CDR2 YSYEKL. This CDR3 comprises 16 residues. CDR3 nucleotides: TGCGCCAGCAGCCAAGATTTTGCAGGGGTGGAGAATGAGCAGTTCTTC. Its protein product is CASSQDFAGVENEQFF.

This chain uses TRBV7-2 with TRBJ1-1; D gene uncertain. The V gene lost 5 bases and the J gene lost 2 bases, with 15 bases spanning the gap. This CDR3 comprises 15 residues. Germline values: CDR1 SGHTA, CDR2 FQGNSA. The CDR3 DNA sequence: TGTGCCAGCAGCCAACGAGGTAATATTAACACTGAAGCTTTCTTT. Residues: CASSQRGNINTEAFF.

The chain employs TRBV7-8 and TRBJ1-4; D call uncertain. Germline CDR1 SGHVS, CDR2 FQNEAQ. Between the trimmed V and J ends, which lost 5 bases and 5 bases, there was a span of 15 bases. This CDR3 comprises 15 residues. For the CDR3, the DNA is TGTGCCAGCAGCAAACAAAGCTCGAGGAATGAAAAACTGTTTTTT. Amino acid sequence: CASSKQSSRNEKLFF.

V gene TRBV2 combines with J gene TRBJ2-7, with D perhaps matching TRBD1 (6 bases). Trimming took 3 bases from V and 4 from J, leaving 16 bases between them. This CDR3 contains 15 residues. The germline CDR1 and CDR2 sequences are SNHLY and FYNNEI. This chain's CDR3 is CASSDLGADRYEQYF. Here the CDR3 DNA reads TGTGCCAGCAGTGATCTGGGGGCTGATAGGTACGAGCAGTACTTC.

The chain combines TRBV23-1 with TRBJ2-7; 9 nucleotides agree with TRBD1. TRBV23-1 qualifies as an ORF whose function is uncertain. Trimming removed 3 bases from V and 3 bases from J; junction bases left unmatched: 24. CDR3 length: 21 amino acids. The CDR3 spells CASSHAGRGQGKTPPVYEQYF. The CDR3 DNA sequence: TGCGCCAGCAGTCACGCAGGAAGGGGACAGGGAAAAACCCCACCCGTCTACGAGCAGTACTTC.

With regard to this clone: This sample also contains other DNA sequences that code for the same CDR3. The chain recombines TRBV4-1 with TRBJ2-1, with 9 nucleotides matching TRBD2. Germline CDR1 and CDR2: MGHRA and YSYEKL. With V trimmed by 1 base and J by 4 bases, 2 bases remained unmatched. The CDR3 loop spans 15 amino acids. Written as DNA, the CDR3 is TGCGCCAGCAGCCAAGTGGCGGGAGGGTACAATGAGCAGTTCTTC. Translated: CASSQVAGGYNEQFF.

The rearrangement links TRBV28 to TRBJ2-7, with 7 bases that match TRBD2. The CDR3 is 19 residues long. Germline V gene lookup returns CDR1 MDHEN and CDR2 SYDVKM. J was trimmed by 3 bases and V by 5 bases; bases with no gene match: 22. The CDR3 coding sequence is TGTGCCAGCAGTCCCAGCGGGAACCCCCTTGGAGGGCCTCACTACGAGCAGTACTTC. It is translated as CASSPSGNPLGGPHYEQYF.